The 13 T cell receptor beta chains listed next were all sequenced from one sample in a study of Ad26.COV2.S vaccination and SARS-CoV-2 variants. Here immunoSEQ multiplex PCR was the method, and the copy in TCRdb shows in-frame clones only, minus some. Here the sample spans over 400,000 clones, roughly 90% being singletons. Treatment meaning: 19 received Ad26.COV2.S at low or high dose, single or two shots; several received placebo; per-sample allocation not given. Day 63 following the first vaccine or placebo injection was when the samples were taken. The sample in question was peripheral blood, obtained in a trial of Ad26.COV2.S vaccine versus placebo. Receptors were obtained from a person between 18 and 65 years old who received the Ad26.COV2.S COVID-19 vaccine or a placebo.

This rearrangement joins TRBV6-2 or TRBV6-3 to TRBJ2-7; D perhaps matches TRBD1 (6 bases). The V gene's germline CDR1 is MNHEY and CDR2 SVGEGT. Trimming shortened V by 2 bases and J by 0 bases, and 17 bases separated the two germline ends. The CDR3 has 17 amino acids. Here the CDR3 DNA reads TGTGCCAGCAGTTACACAGCACCGGGACACTTCTCCTACGAGCAGTACTTC. It translates to CASSYTAPGHFSYEQYF.

The CDR3 region has the DNA TGCGCCAGCAGCCAACCGGGACGATCGGGCTTCTACGAGCAGTACTTC. As protein: CASSQPGRSGFYEQYF. The chain joins TRBV4-1 to TRBJ2-7; D is possibly TRBD1 or TRBD2 (5 bases each). Looked up from germline, CDR1 is MGHRA and CDR2 is YSYEKL. Trimming pared 2 bases from V and 3 bases from J, leaving 17 bases between. CDR3 size: 16 residues.

The chain employs TRBV27 and TRBJ1-4, with TRBD1 as a possible D gene (5 bases). The CDR3 is 15 residues long. CDR1 is MNHEY and CDR2 is SMNVEV in the germline V gene (reference sequence). V was pared by 2 bases and J by 8 bases, with 15 bases between. CDR3 sequence reads: CASSLLPRVGEKLFF. CDR3 coding DNA: TGTGCCAGCAGTTTACTCCCCAGGGTTGGCGAAAAACTGTTTTTT.

The chain couples TRBV7-2 to TRBJ1-2; D possibly corresponds to TRBD1 (5 bases). This CDR3 has 13 amino acids. V lost 5 bases to trimming and J lost 5 bases, with 12 bases between them. From germline, CDR1 is SGHTA and CDR2 FQGNSA. In DNA, the CDR3 is TGTGCCAGCAGCCCCGACAGCGCTTATGGCTACACCTTC. Its protein is CASSPDSAYGYTF.

CDR3 loop: CASSPNRKDTQYF. The CDR3, as DNA: TGTGCCAGCTCACCTAATCGGAAAGATACGCAGTATTTT. The chain carries TRBV18 and TRBJ2-3; D not resolved. Germline CDR1 is KGHSH and CDR2 is LQKENI. The CDR3 contains 13 residues. Deletions cut 3 bases from V and 5 bases from J, with 9 bases between.

The chain couples TRBV29-1 to TRBJ1-1; possibly TRBD1 for D (5 bases). Trimming left V 4 bases short and J 8 bases short, with 20 bases between. Germline V gene data show CDR1 as SQVTM and CDR2 as ANQGSEA. This CDR3 spans 14 amino acids. This CDR3 reads CSVGSREEYREAFF. CDR3 DNA: TGCAGCGTTGGGTCCAGGGAAGAGTACAGAGAAGCTTTCTTT.

The chain uses TRBV10-1 and TRBJ2-7, with D perhaps given as TRBD1 or TRBD2 (6 bases each). V was pared by 0 bases and J by 3 bases, with 12 bases between. CDR1 and CDR2 (germline): WNHNN, SYGVQD (reference sequence). The CDR3 sequence is 15 residues long. The chain's CDR3 is CASSESARGGYEQYF. The CDR3, as DNA: TGCGCCAGCAGTGAGTCGGCCAGGGGAGGCTACGAGCAGTACTTC.

The chain carries TRBV27 and TRBJ1-2; D gene uncertain. The CDR3 spans 13 residues. V dropped 6 bases and J dropped 6 bases, with 14 bases sitting between them. CDR1 MNHEY and CDR2 SMNVEV come from the germline V gene (reference sequence). CDR3 bases: TGTGCCAGCAGCTCCGGGATCAGGAATGGCTACACCTTC. Protein sequence: CASSSGIRNGYTF.

This chain joins TRBV27 and TRBJ1-4; 9 nucleotides align to TRBD1. V gave up 5 bases and J gave up 2 bases; unmatched junction bases: 9. The CDR3 sequence is 17 residues long. Germline CDR1 is MNHEY and CDR2 is SMNVEV (reference sequence). CDR3 in amino acids: CASSLGGQGTTNEKLFF. The CDR3 nucleotides read TGTGCCAGCAGTCTCGGGGGACAGGGAACGACTAATGAAAAACTGTTTTTT.

The J gene is TRBJ1-2, the V gene TRBV28; 8 nucleotides line up with TRBD1. The ends lost 6 bases at V and 7 bases at J; junction bases unmatched: 16. Germline lookup yields CDR1 MDHEN and CDR2 SYDVKM. CDR3 size: 16 residues. The CDR3, as DNA: TGTGCCAGCAGCTATACCCCCGGGACAGGAGGAGGTGGCTACACCTTC. It encodes CASSYTPGTGGGGYTF.

This sequence joins TRBV11-2 and TRBJ2-3; 8 bases fit TRBD1. The CDR3 consists of 17 residues. J gave up 4 bases and V 3 bases, and 12 bases lay outside the gene matches. Germline CDR1 reads SGHAT; CDR2 reads FQNNGV. This CDR3 is CASSFSQGAGLADTQYF. The CDR3, as DNA: TGTGCCAGCAGCTTTTCCCAGGGGGCGGGTCTGGCAGATACGCAGTATTTT.

The genes are TRBV5-1 and TRBJ2-7, with TRBD2 identical over 9 bases. The junction had 5 bases not matched to a gene; V was cut back by 0 bases and J by 1 base. CDR3 size: 16 residues. Germline V gives CDR1 SGHRS, CDR2 YFSETQ. The CDR3: CASSLAPSGDSYEQYF. The DNA for the CDR3 is TGCGCCAGCAGCTTGGCCCCTAGCGGGGATTCCTACGAGCAGTACTTC.

J is TRBJ1-2 and V is TRBV12-3 or TRBV12-4; D ambiguous. The V end was cut by 7 bases, the J end by 2 bases, with 11 bases between. This CDR3 is built from 13 residues. The CDR3 DNA reads TGTGCCAGCACCAGGACGGGCAACTATGGCTACACCTTC. This encodes CASTRTGNYGYTF.